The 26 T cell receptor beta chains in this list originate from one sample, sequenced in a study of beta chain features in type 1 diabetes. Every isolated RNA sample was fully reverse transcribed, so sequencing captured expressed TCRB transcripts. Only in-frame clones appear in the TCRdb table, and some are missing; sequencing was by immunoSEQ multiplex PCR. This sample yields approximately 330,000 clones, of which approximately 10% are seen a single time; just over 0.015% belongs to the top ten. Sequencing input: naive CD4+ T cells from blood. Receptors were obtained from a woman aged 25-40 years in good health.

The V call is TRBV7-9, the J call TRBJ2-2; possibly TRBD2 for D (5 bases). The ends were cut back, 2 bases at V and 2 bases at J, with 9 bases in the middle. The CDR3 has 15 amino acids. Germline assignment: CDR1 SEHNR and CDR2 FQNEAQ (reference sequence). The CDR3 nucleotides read TGTGCCAGCAGCTTACCAGGACTTAACACCGGGGAGCTGTTTTTT. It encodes CASSLPGLNTGELFF.

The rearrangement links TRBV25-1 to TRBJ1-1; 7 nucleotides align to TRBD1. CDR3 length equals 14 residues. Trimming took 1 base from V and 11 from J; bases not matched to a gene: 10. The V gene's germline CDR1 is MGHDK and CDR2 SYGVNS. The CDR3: CASSELGQTNRAFF. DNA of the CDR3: TGTGCCAGCAGTGAATTGGGACAGACTAATCGGGCTTTCTTT.

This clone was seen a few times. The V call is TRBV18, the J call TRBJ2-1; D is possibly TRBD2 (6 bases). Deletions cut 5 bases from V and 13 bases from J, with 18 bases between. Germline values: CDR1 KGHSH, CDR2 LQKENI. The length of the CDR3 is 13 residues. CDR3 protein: CASSTGPDGRQFF. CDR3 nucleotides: TGTGCCAGCTCAACGGGACCAGACGGGAGACAGTTCTTC.

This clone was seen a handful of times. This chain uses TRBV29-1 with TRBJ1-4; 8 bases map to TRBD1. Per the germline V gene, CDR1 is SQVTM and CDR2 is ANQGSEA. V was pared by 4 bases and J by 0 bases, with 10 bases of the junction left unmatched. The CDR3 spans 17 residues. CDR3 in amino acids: CSVARQGAFPTNEKLFF. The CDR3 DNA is TGCAGCGTTGCCCGGCAGGGGGCATTTCCAACTAATGAAAAACTGTTTTTT.

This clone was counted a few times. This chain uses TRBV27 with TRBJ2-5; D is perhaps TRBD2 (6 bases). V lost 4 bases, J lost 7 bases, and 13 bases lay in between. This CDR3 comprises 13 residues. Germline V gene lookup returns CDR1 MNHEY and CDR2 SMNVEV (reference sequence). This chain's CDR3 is CASSSPAGGTQYF. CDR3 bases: TGTGCCAGCAGTTCCCCCGCCGGGGGGACCCAGTACTTC.

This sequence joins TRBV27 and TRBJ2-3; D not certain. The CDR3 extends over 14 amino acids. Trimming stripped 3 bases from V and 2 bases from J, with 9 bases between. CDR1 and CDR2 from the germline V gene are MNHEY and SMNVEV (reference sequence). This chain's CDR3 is CASSFSDITDTQYF. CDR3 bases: TGTGCCAGCAGTTTTAGTGATATCACAGATACGCAGTATTTT.

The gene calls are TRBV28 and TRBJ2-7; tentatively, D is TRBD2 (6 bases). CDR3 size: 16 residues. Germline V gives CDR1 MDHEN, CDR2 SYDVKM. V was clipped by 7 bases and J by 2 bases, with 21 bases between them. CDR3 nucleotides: TGTGCCAGCATCGGCCTAGGAGCGGGCGACACCTACGAGCAGTACTTC. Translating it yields CASIGLGAGDTYEQYF.

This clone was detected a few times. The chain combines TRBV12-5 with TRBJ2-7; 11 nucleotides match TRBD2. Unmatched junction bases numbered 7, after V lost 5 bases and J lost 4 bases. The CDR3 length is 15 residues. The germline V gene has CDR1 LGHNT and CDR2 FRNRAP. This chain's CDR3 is CASGPGTSGAYEQYF. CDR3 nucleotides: TGTGCTAGTGGTCCTGGGACTAGCGGTGCTTACGAGCAGTACTTC.

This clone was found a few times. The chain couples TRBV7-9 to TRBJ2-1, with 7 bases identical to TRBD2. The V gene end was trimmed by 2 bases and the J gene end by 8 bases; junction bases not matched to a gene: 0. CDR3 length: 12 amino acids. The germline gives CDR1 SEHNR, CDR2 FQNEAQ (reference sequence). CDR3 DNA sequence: TGTGCCAGCAGCTTAAGCGGGGATGAGCAGTTCTTC. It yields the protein CASSLSGDEQFF.

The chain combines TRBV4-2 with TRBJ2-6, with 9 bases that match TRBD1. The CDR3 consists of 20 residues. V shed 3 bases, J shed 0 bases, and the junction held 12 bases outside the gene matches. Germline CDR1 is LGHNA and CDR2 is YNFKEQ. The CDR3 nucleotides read TGTGCCAGCAGCCACGAGGGACAGGGCTCAGGTTACTCTGGGGCCAACGTCCTGACTTTC. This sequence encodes CASSHEGQGSGYSGANVLTF.

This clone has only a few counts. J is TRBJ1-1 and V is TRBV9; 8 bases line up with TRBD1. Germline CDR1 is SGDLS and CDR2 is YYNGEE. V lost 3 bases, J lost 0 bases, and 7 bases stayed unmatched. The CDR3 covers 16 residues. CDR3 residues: CASSAQPDRVNTEAFF. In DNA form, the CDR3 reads TGTGCCAGCAGCGCTCAACCGGACAGGGTGAACACTGAAGCTTTCTTT.

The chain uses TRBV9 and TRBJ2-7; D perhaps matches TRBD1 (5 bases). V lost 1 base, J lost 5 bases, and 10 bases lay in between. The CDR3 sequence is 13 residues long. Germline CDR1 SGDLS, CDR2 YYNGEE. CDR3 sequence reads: CASSVRFRDEQYF. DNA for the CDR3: TGTGCCAGCAGCGTAAGGTTCAGGGACGAGCAGTACTTC.

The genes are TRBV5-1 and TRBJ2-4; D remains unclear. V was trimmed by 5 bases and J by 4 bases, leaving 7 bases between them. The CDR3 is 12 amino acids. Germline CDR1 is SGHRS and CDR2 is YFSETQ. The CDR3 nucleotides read TGCGCCAGCAGAGCCGGGAAAAACATTCAGTACTTC. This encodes CASRAGKNIQYF.

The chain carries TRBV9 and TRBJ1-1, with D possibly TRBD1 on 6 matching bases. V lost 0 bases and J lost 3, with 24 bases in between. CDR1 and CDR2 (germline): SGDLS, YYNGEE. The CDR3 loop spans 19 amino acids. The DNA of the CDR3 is TGTGCCAGCAGCGTAGCCGAAATCCGGGCAGGGGACGTTGACACTGAAGCTTTCTTT. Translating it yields CASSVAEIRAGDVDTEAFF.

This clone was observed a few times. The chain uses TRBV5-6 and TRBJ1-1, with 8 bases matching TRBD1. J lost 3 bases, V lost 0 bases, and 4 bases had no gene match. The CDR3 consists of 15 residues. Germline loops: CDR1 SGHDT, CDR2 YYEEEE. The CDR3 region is CASSLARQGHTEAFF. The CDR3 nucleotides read TGTGCCAGCAGCTTGGCGAGACAGGGGCACACTGAAGCTTTCTTT. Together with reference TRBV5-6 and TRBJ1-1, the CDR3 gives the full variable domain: DAGVTQSPTHLIKTRGQQVTLRCSPKSGHDTVSWYQQALGQGPQFIFQYYEEEERQRGNFPDRFSGHQFPNYSSELNVNALLLGDSALYLCASSLARQGHTEAFFGQGTRLTVV.

The CDR3 is CASSSHRTSGANTGELFF. For the CDR3, the DNA is TGTGCCAGCAGTTCTCATCGGACTAGCGGGGCGAACACCGGGGAGCTGTTTTTT. The rearrangement joins TRBV28 to TRBJ2-2; 12 bases agree with TRBD2. Trimming at V came to 4 bases and at J to 0 bases, leaving 6 bases not matched to a gene. The CDR3 is 18 amino acids. Germline V gene lookup returns CDR1 MDHEN and CDR2 SYDVKM.

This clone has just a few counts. The CDR3, as DNA: TGTGCCAGCAGTTACAGGATCCAAGAGACCCAGTACTTC. Translating gives CASSYRIQETQYF. The J gene is TRBJ2-5, the V gene TRBV2; a weak D match, TRBD1 (5 bases). Germline V gives CDR1 SNHLY, CDR2 FYNNEI. This CDR3 has 13 residues. Trimming took 5 bases from V and 1 from J, leaving 8 bases between them.

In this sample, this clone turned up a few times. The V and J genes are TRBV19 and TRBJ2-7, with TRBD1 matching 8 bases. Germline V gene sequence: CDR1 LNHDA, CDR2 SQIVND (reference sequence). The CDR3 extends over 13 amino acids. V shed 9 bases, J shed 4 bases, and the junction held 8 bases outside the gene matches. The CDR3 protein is CASGTGFFYEQYF. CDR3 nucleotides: TGTGCCAGCGGGACAGGATTTTTTTACGAGCAGTACTTC.

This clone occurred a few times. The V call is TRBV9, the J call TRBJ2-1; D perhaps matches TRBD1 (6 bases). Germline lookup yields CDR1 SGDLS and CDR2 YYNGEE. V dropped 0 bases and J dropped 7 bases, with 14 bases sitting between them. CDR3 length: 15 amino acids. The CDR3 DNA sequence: TGTGCCAGCAGCGTAGAGGGCAGGGGACCGAATGAGCAGTTCTTC. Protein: CASSVEGRGPNEQFF.

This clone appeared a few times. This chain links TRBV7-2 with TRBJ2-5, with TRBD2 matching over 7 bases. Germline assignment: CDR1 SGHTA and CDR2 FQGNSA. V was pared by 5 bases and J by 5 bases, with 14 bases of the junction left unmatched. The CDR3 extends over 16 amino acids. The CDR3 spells CASSPFRTGGVETQYF. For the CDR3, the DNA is TGTGCCAGCAGCCCATTTCGCACTGGGGGGGTGGAGACCCAGTACTTC.

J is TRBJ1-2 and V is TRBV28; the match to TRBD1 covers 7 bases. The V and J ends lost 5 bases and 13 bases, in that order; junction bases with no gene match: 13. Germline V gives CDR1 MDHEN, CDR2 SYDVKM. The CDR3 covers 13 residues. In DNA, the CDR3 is TGTGCCAGCAGTGCCCCGTCAGGGGGTAATTTCACCTTC. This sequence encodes CASSAPSGGNFTF.

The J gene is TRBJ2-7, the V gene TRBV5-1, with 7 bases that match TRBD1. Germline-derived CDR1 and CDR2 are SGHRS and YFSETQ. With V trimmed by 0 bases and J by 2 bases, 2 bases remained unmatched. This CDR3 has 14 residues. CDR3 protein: CASSLAGQTYEQYF. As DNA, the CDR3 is TGCGCCAGCAGCTTGGCGGGACAGACCTACGAGCAGTACTTC.

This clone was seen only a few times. CDR3 sequence (DNA): TGTGCCAGCAGTGGCAGGGGCCACTACAATGAGCAGTTCTTC. Amino acids: CASSGRGHYNEQFF. The J gene is TRBJ2-1, the V gene TRBV7-6; TRBD1 might be the D (6 bases). Germline V lookup: CDR1 SGHVS, CDR2 FNYEAQ. Trimming cost V 6 bases and J 3 bases, with 12 bases left between them. This CDR3 region has 14 residues.

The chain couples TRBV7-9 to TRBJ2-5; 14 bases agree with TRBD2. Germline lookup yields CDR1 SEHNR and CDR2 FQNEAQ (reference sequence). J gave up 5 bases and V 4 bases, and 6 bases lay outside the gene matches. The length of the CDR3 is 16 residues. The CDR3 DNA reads TGTGCCAGCAGCTACCGACTAGCGGGAGGGCTGGAGACCCAGTACTTC. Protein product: CASSYRLAGGLETQYF.

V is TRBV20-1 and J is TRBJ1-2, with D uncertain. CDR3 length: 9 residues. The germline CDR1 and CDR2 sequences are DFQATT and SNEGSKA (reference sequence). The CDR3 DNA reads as TGCTCCGTCGACTATGGCTACACCTTC. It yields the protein CSVDYGYTF.

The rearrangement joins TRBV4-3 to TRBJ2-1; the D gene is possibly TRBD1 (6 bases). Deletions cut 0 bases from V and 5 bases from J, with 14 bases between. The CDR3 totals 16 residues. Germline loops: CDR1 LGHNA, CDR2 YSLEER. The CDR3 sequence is CASSQEIGQNDNEQFF. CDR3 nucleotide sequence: TGCGCCAGCAGCCAAGAGATCGGACAGAATGACAATGAGCAGTTCTTC.